This T cell receptor beta chain derives from a study of T-cell memory formation after mild COVID-19. Study conclusions and caveats: Some responding clones appeared in pre-infection memory, suggesting cross-reactive memory joined. Contracting CD8+ clones were enriched in EMRA, CD4+ mainly in CM and EM. CD4+ bias marked clones expanding day 15 to 37, unlike balanced contracting clones.

As regards this clonotype: The antigen is unknown.

5'RACE primed from the constant segment yielded TCR alpha and TCR beta cDNA libraries bearing sample barcodes and UMIs. Each CDR3 protein is one row after TCRdb ran MiXCR on the 5' RACE reads. There are 250,000 to 350,000 distinct CDR3 sequences in the sample; approximately 16% occur only once, and roughly a fifth lies in the top ten. The CDR3 length is 15 residues. Trimming removed 4 bases at V and 3 bases at J, with 15 bases between. CDR1 is SEHNR and CDR2 is FQNEAQ in the germline V gene (reference sequence). The sample taken for sequencing was PBMCs or a T cell subset sorted from them (not recorded which). The sequence came from a man between 18 and 35 years old who had mild COVID-19 (a few samples of this study predate the infection). Cell type and time point are not known. The rearrangement links TRBV7-9 to TRBJ1-1; D may be TRBD1 (6 bases). CDR3 DNA: TGTGCCAGCAGCTCGGCGGCCAGGGGCCACACTGAAGCTTTCTTT. Translation gives CASSSAARGHTEAFF.